The TCR beta chain described here comes from a study of blood T cell repertoires in COVID-19. Study-wide background: From the United States, Italy and Spain came samples of acute and convalescent COVID-19.

The ends lost 4 bases at V and 5 bases at J; junction bases unmatched: 11. The germline gives CDR1 LGHNA, CDR2 YNFKEQ. This CDR3 spans 17 amino acids. Original data processing: The authors estimated nucleated cell counts from reference gene primer amplification. Profiled with immunoSEQ multiplex PCR; TCRdb holds only in-frame clones, not every one. Clone size and the V and J calls come from that table; the DNA yielded D and trimming. Of approximately 250,000 clones in the sample, approximately 84% were seen once. In terms of age and location, participants ranged from about 18 to 100 years and lived in under 30 US areas. Donors of Cohort 3 who recovered were those that had two negative PCRs, clearance, or symptom resolution.

This rearrangement joins TRBV4-2 to TRBJ2-5, with 12 bases that match TRBD2. This clonotype originated in a man aged 40-50 years who had recovered from COVID-19. Sequences were obtained from PBMCs or T cells enriched from blood (not recorded which). The CDR3 loop reads CASSPRTSGEVSETQYF. Written as DNA, the CDR3 is TGTGCCAGCAGCCCTCGGACTAGCGGGGAAGTATCGGAGACCCAGTACTTC.